This TCR beta chain derives from a study of cytomegalovirus exposure and HLA in healthy donors. Overall study: Findings of an earlier analysis included some 120 million unique TCR beta sequences from roughly 190 million T cells.

As for this clone: Antigen: not known.

PCR amplification relied on 60 Vbeta primers (plus 13 Jbeta primers). Profiled with immunoSEQ multiplex PCR; TCRdb holds only in-frame clones, not every one. Among 150,000 to 200,000 clones listed, about 80% were seen once. J was trimmed by 7 bases and V by 0 bases; bases with no gene match: 7. This CDR3 has 15 residues. Germline CDR1 reads SGHRS; CDR2 reads YFSETQ. Regarding the study as a whole: In a later analysis, across HLA loci, associated TCR counts were highest for DRB1, lowest for HLA-C.

The sequencing input was PBMCs. The clonotype was recovered from a woman aged 40 to 55 in good health and CMV-seronegative. The chain uses TRBV5-1 and TRBJ2-1; 7 nucleotides match TRBD2. The CDR3 here is CASSLGSGGVNEQFF. DNA of the CDR3: TGCGCCAGCAGCTTGGGGTCGGGAGGTGTGAATGAGCAGTTCTTC. Full variable domain (outside the CDR3, taken from reference TRBV5-1 and TRBJ2-1): KAGVTQTPRYLIKTRGQQVTLSCSPISGHRSVSWYQQTPGQGLQFLFEYFSETQRNKGNFPGRFSGRQFSNSRSEMNVSTLELGDSALYLCASSLGSGGVNEQFFGPGTRLTVL.